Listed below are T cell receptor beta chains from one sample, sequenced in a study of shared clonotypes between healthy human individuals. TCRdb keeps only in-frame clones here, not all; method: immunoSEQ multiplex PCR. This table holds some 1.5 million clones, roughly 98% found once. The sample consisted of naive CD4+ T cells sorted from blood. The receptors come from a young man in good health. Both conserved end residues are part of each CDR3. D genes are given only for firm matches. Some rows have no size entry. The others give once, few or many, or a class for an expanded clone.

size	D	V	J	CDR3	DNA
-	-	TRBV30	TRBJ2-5	CAWLAGRGETQYF	TGTGCCTGGTTGGCGGGGAGAGGGGAGACCCAGTACTTC
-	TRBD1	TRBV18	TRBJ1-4	CASSPAGTGRYNEKLFF	TGTGCCAGCTCACCAGCAGGGACAGGGAGATACAATGAAAAACTGTTTTTT
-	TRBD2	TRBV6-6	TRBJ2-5	CATKKGLVVETQYF	TGTGCCACCAAAAAGGGACTAGTCGTCGAGACCCAGTACTTC
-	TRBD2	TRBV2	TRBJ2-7	CASSGLAAGPHEQYF	TGTGCCAGCAGTGGACTAGCGGCGGGTCCCCACGAGCAGTACTTC
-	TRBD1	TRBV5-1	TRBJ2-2	CASTLVFQGASNTGELFF	TGCGCCAGCACTTTGGTATTCCAGGGGGCGAGTAACACCGGGGAGCTGTTTTTT
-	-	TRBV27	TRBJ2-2	CASKPSGATNTGELFF	TGTGCCAGCAAACCGTCAGGGGCTACGAACACCGGGGAGCTGTTTTTT
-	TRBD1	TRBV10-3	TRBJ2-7	CAISEPTGGPYEQYF	TGTGCCATCAGTGAGCCGACAGGGGGCCCCTACGAGCAGTACTTC
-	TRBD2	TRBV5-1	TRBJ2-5	CASSLTGTSGRKEEETQYF	TGCGCCAGCAGCTTGACTGGGACTAGCGGGAGGAAGGAGGAGGAGACCCAGTACTTC
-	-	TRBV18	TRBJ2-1	CASSPFKGVDGNEQFF	TGTGCCAGCTCACCCTTTAAGGGGGTGGATGGGAATGAGCAGTTCTTC
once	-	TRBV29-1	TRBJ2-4	CSVGGLAKNIQYF	TGCAGCGTTGGGGGTCTAGCCAAAAACATTCAGTACTTC
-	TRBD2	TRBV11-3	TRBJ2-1	CASSLGLAGNEQFF	TGTGCCAGCAGCTTAGGACTAGCGGGAAATGAGCAGTTCTTC
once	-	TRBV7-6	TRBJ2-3	CASSPTGGSTDTQYF	TGTGCCAGCAGCCCGACCGGCGGGAGCACAGATACGCAGTATTTT
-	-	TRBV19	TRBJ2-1	CASSIAHRMRLESEQFF	TGTGCCAGTAGTATAGCCCATAGGATGCGACTGGAGAGTGAGCAGTTCTTC
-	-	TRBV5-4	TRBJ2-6	CASTGVSGANVLTF	TGTGCCAGCACCGGCGTCTCTGGGGCCAACGTCCTGACTTTC
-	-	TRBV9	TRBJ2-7	CASSVDVGSYEQYF	TGTGCCAGCAGCGTAGATGTCGGTTCCTACGAGCAGTACTTC
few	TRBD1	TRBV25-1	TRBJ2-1	CASSGDRGLSSYNEQFF	TGTGCCAGCAGTGGAGACAGGGGGCTCAGCTCCTACAATGAGCAGTTCTTC
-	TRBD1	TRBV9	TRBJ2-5	CASSFRQGETQYF	TGTGCCAGCAGCTTTCGACAGGGGGAGACCCAGTACTTC
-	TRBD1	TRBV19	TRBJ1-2	CASAGTGVGYTF	TGTGCCAGTGCGGGGACAGGGGTTGGCTACACCTTC
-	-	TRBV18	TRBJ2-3	CASSPIAPDTQYF	TGTGCCAGCTCACCAATAGCTCCAGATACGCAGTATTTT
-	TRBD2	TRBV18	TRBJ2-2	CASSPRLAGNTGELFF	TGTGCCAGCTCACCCCGACTAGCGGGGAACACCGGGGAGCTGTTTTTT
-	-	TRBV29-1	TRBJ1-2	CSVAVGKDGYGYTF	TGCAGCGTGGCCGTGGGGAAGGACGGGTATGGCTACACCTTC
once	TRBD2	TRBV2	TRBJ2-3	CASSALPSGRGDTQYF	TGTGCCAGCAGTGCCCTCCCTAGCGGGAGGGGAGATACGCAGTATTTT
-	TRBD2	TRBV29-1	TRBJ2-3	CSAVRAGGGADTQYF	TGCAGCGCCGTTAGAGCGGGAGGCGGAGCAGATACGCAGTATTTT
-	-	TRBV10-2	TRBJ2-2	CASSPPDTGELFF	TGCGCCAGCAGTCCCCCGGACACCGGGGAGCTGTTTTTT
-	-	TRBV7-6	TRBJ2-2	CASSLVVAGISAGELFF	TGTGCCAGCAGCTTAGTGGTGGCAGGGATTTCAGCCGGGGAGCTGTTTTTT
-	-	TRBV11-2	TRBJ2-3	CASSPVRTDTQYF	TGTGCCAGCAGCCCCGTACGGACAGATACGCAGTATTTT
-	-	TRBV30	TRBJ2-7	CAWSGGTNGYEQYF	TGTGCCTGGAGCGGAGGGACGAATGGCTACGAGCAGTACTTC
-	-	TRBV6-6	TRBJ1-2	CASCLDRSYGYTF	TGTGCCAGCTGCCTGGACAGATCCTATGGCTACACCTTC
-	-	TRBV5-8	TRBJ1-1	CASRRGLGALNTEAFF	TGTGCCAGCAGACGCGGGCTTGGGGCTTTGAACACTGAAGCTTTCTTT
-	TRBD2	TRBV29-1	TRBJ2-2	CSVALAGRGLNTGELFF	TGCAGCGTTGCACTAGCGGGAAGGGGCCTGAACACCGGGGAGCTGTTTTTT
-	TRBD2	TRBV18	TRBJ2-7	CASSPSQAGVVYEQYF	TGTGCCAGCTCACCATCGCAAGCGGGAGTTGTCTACGAGCAGTACTTC
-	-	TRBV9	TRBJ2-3	CASSVGPPDTQYF	TGTGCCAGCAGCGTAGGGCCCCCAGATACGCAGTATTTT
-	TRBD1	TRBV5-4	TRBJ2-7	CASSPTGVSREQYF	TGTGCCAGCAGCCCGACAGGGGTATCGAGGGAGCAGTACTTC
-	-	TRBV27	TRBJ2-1	CASSPPWSSYNEQFF	TGTGCCAGCAGTCCGCCTTGGAGCTCCTACAATGAGCAGTTCTTC
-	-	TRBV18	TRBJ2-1	CASSPSQVNEQFF	TGTGCCAGCTCCCCGTCTCAAGTGAATGAGCAGTTCTTC
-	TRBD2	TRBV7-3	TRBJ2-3	CASSLAGSTDTQYF	TGTGCCAGCAGTTTAGCGGGATCCACAGATACGCAGTATTTT
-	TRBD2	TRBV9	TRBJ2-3	CASSEGSGRITDTQYF	TGTGCCAGCAGCGAGGGTAGCGGGAGGATCACAGATACGCAGTATTTT